What follows are 10 T cell receptor beta chains derived from one specimen sequenced in a study of Ad26.COV2.S vaccination and SARS-CoV-2 variants (dated by TCRdb to 2020 to 2023). In the paper's terms, the time point label means: individuals recovered from natural SARS-CoV-2 infection. Libraries were built with the immunoSEQ multiplex PCR assay. TCRdb re-hosts the immuneACCESS table, in-frame sequences only. Its copies lack some clones; in the studies checked, an unresolved V gene accounts for under half of them, and the cause for the rest is not known. This sample is represented by 97,000 or so clones; about 78% of them were singletons. The ten top clones hold roughly a sixth of the sample. The sequencing used peripheral blood, collected after recovery from COVID-19. The receptor source for this set is a human donor who had recovered from COVID-19.

V and J are TRBV5-4 and TRBJ2-7, with D possibly matching TRBD2 (5 bases). Deletions cut 4 bases from V and 5 bases from J, with 19 bases between. This CDR3 contains 15 residues. The V gene's germline CDR1 is SGHNT and CDR2 YYREEE (reference sequence). The CDR3 region has the DNA TGTGCCAGCAGCACCCCCGGTCCGGGGATCCACGAGCAGTACTTC. Translated, it gives CASSTPGPGIHEQYF.

The V call is TRBV7-2, the J call TRBJ2-3, with 8 nucleotides matching TRBD2. The CDR3 sequence is 12 residues long. The ends lost 3 bases at V and 8 bases at J; junction bases unmatched: 1. CDR1 and CDR2 (germline): SGHTA, FQGNSA. The CDR3 protein is CASSLAGGTQYF. DNA for the CDR3: TGTGCCAGCAGCTTGGCGGGGGGTACGCAGTATTTT.

The chain uses TRBV11-2 and TRBJ1-2; TRBD1 matches 9 bases. CDR3 length: 13 amino acids. Trimming took 5 bases from V and 10 from J; bases not matched to a gene: 8. The germline V gene has CDR1 SGHAT and CDR2 FQNNGV. The CDR3 reads CASSLEGQGHYTF. As DNA, the CDR3 is TGTGCCAGCAGCCTTGAAGGACAGGGGCACTACACCTTC.

The V gene is TRBV24-1, the J gene TRBJ2-2; no firm D call. Trimming pared 1 base from V and 4 bases from J, leaving 6 bases between. CDR1 is KGHDR and CDR2 is SFDVKD in the germline V gene. The CDR3 is made up of 14 amino acids. The CDR3 spells CATSDLGFTGELFF. The CDR3 DNA reads TGTGCCACCAGTGATTTAGGCTTCACCGGGGAGCTGTTTTTT.

The CDR3 here is CASKVNPYLETQYF. CDR3 DNA sequence: TGTGCCAGCAAGGTGAATCCTTACTTAGAGACCCAGTACTTC. The V and J genes are TRBV19 and TRBJ2-5; D unresolved. CDR1 is LNHDA and CDR2 is SQIVND in the germline V gene (reference sequence). The CDR3 runs to 14 residues. V shed 9 bases and J shed 4 bases, with 18 bases lying between them.

CDR3 protein: CASSLDARTYNEQFF. The CDR3 nucleotides are TGTGCCAGCAGCTTAGACGCCAGGACTTACAATGAGCAGTTCTTC. The chain uses TRBV7-2 and TRBJ2-1; weak D call: TRBD2 (5 bases). This CDR3 contains 15 residues. V gave up 1 base and J gave up 4 bases, with 11 bases separating them. Germline V gene data show CDR1 as SGHTA and CDR2 as FQGNSA. The whole variable domain, remainder taken from reference TRBV7-2 and TRBJ2-1, is GAGVSQSPSNKVTEKGKDVELRCDPISGHTALYWYRQSLGQGLEFLIYFQGNSAPDKSGLPSDRFSAERTGGSVSTLTIQRTQQEDSAVYLCASSLDARTYNEQFFGPGTRLTVL.

The chain uses TRBV2 and TRBJ2-1; D may be TRBD1 (6 bases). V lost 3 bases and J lost 6, with 9 bases in between. The CDR3 sequence is 13 residues long. Per the germline V gene, CDR1 is SNHLY and CDR2 is FYNNEI. The CDR3, as DNA: TGTGCCAGCAGTGACAGGGGTGTCAATGAGCAGTTCTTC. Translation: CASSDRGVNEQFF.

CDR3 region: CASSLARDLYEQYF. The CDR3 coding sequence is TGTGCCAGCAGCTTAGCCAGGGATCTCTACGAGCAGTACTTC. The V gene is TRBV7-2, the J gene TRBJ2-7; weak D call: TRBD1 (5 bases). Trimming shortened V by 0 bases and J by 3 bases, and 9 bases separated the two germline ends. The germline gives CDR1 SGHTA, CDR2 FQGNSA. The length of the CDR3 is 14 residues. Together with reference TRBV7-2 and TRBJ2-7, the CDR3 gives the full variable domain: GAGVSQSPSNKVTEKGKDVELRCDPISGHTALYWYRQSLGQGLEFLIYFQGNSAPDKSGLPSDRFSAERTGGSVSTLTIQRTQQEDSAVYLCASSLARDLYEQYFGPGTRLTVT.

The chain joins TRBV19 to TRBJ1-1; D is unresolved. V lost 5 bases and J lost 1, with 8 bases in between. The germline V gene has CDR1 LNHDA and CDR2 SQIVND (reference sequence). This CDR3 has 13 residues. CDR3 in amino acids: CASSSSPNTEAFF. For the CDR3, the DNA is TGTGCCAGTAGTTCCTCACCGAACACTGAAGCTTTCTTT.

The chain is built from TRBV28 and TRBJ1-3; possible D gene TRBD1, 5 bases. V lost 2 bases and J 8 bases, leaving 19 bases between the germline ends. Looked up from germline, CDR1 is MDHEN and CDR2 is SYDVKM. This CDR3 is 16 amino acids long. This CDR3 reads CASSLAEGRLGHTIYF. CDR3 DNA sequence: TGTGCCAGCAGTTTAGCCGAGGGACGTTTAGGACACACCATATATTTT.